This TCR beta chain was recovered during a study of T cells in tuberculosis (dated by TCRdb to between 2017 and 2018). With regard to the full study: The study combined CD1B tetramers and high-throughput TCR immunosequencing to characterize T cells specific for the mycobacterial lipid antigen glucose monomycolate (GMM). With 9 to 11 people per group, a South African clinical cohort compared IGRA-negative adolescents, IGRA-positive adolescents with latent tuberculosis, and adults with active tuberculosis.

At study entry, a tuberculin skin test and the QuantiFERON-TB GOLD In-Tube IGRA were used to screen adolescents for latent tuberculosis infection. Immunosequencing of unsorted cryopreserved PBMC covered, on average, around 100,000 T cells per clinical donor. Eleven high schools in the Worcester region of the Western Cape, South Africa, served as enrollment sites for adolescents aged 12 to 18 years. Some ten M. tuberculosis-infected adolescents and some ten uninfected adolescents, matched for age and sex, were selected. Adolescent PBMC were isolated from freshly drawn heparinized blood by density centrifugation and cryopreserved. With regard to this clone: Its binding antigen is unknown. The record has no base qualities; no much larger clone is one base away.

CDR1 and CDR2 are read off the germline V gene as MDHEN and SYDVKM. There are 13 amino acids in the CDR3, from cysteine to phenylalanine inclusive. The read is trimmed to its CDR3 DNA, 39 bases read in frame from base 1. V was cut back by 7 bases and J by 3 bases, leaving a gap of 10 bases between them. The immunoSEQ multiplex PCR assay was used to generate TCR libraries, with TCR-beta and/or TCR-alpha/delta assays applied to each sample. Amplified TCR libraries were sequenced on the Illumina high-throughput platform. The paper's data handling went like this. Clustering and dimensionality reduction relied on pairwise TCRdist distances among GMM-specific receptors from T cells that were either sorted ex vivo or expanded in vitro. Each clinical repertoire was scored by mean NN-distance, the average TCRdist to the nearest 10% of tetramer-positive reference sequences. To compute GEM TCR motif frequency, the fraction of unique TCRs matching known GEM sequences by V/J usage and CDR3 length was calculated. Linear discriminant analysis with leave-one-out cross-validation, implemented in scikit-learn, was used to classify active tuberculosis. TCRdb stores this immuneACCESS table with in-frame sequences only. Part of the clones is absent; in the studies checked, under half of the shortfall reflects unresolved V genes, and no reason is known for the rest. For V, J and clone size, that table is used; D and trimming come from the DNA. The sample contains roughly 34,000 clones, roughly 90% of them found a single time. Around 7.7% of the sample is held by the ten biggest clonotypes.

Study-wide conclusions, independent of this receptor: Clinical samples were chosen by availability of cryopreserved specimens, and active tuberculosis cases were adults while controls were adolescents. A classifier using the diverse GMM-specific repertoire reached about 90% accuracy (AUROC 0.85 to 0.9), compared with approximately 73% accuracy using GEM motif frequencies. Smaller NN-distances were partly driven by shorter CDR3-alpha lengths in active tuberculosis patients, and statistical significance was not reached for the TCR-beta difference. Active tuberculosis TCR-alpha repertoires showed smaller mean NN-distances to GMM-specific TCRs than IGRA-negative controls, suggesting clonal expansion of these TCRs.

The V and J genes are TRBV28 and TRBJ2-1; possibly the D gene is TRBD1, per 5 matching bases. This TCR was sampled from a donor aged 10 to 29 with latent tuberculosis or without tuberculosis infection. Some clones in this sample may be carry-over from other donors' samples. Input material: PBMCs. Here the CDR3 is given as CASTDDSYNEQFF. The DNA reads TGTGCCAGCACCGACGACAGCTACAATGAGCAGTTCTTC.